The rows below give T cell receptor beta chains drawn from one sample of a study of blood T cell repertoires in COVID-19. Measured with immunoSEQ multiplex PCR; TCRdb has only the in-frame clones, and not every one. The sample yields around 340,000 clones, roughly 89% seen once. Sample: peripheral blood. These receptors were collected from an older woman with COVID-19, enrolled during active disease. The CDR3 runs from the conserved cysteine through the conserved F or W. The order of the fields is clone size, D gene, V gene, J gene, CDR3 protein, CDR3 DNA. A D gene is named only where the DNA matches it firmly. For some rows the clone size is stated as once, few or many, or as a class when expanded; others skip it.

size: NA
D: NA
V: TRBV19
J: TRBJ1-2
CDR3: CASMQGGVGYGYTF
DNA: TGTGCCAGTATGCAGGGTGGGGTTGGCTATGGCTACACCTTC

size: NA
D: TRBD2
V: TRBV7-9
J: TRBJ2-1
CDR3: CASSLSGGAFHNEQFF
DNA: TGTGCCAGCAGCCTTAGCGGGGGGGCCTTCCACAATGAGCAGTTCTTC

size: NA
D: TRBD2
V: TRBV7-9
J: TRBJ2-3
CDR3: CASLASGGTDTQYF
DNA: TGTGCCAGCCTGGCTAGCGGGGGCACAGATACGCAGTATTTT

size: NA
D: NA
V: TRBV7-8
J: TRBJ2-5
CDR3: CASSKRQKYQETQYF
DNA: TGTGCCAGCAGTAAGAGGCAGAAGTACCAAGAGACCCAGTACTTC

size: few
D: NA
V: TRBV2
J: TRBJ1-4
CDR3: CASSEEVGSGQKLFF
DNA: TGTGCCAGCAGTGAGGAGGTGGGGTCCGGGCAAAAACTGTTTTTT

size: NA
D: TRBD1
V: TRBV3-1/TRBV3-2
J: TRBJ1-6
CDR3: CASSQAGGRRALHF
DNA: TGTGCCAGCAGCCAAGCAGGGGGGCGCCGGGCCCTCCACTTT

size: NA
D: NA
V: TRBV19
J: TRBJ1-5
CDR3: CASSIEQYSNQPQHF
DNA: TGTGCCAGTAGTATAGAACAGTATAGCAATCAGCCCCAGCATTTT

size: few
D: NA
V: TRBV30
J: TRBJ1-1
CDR3: CARSGGSTEAFF
DNA: TGTGCCAGGTCGGGGGGGAGCACTGAAGCTTTCTTT

size: NA
D: NA
V: TRBV5-1
J: TRBJ1-4
CDR3: CASSLRGTQAEKLFF
DNA: TGCGCCAGCAGCTTGCGAGGAACCCAAGCTGAAAAACTGTTTTTT

size: NA
D: NA
V: TRBV28
J: TRBJ2-2
CDR3: CASSSLLWTGTGELFF
DNA: TGTGCCAGCAGCTCCCTATTATGGACGGGGACCGGGGAGCTGTTTTTT

size: NA
D: TRBD1
V: TRBV7-9
J: TRBJ1-2
CDR3: CASSLTGVSFGYTF
DNA: TGTGCCAGCAGCTTAACAGGGGTTTCCTTTGGCTACACCTTC

size: NA
D: NA
V: TRBV6-6
J: TRBJ1-6
CDR3: CASSYSPGSRNSPLHF
DNA: TGTGCCAGCAGTTACTCGCCCGGGTCTCGGAATTCACCCCTCCACTTT

size: once
D: NA
V: TRBV5-8
J: TRBJ1-1
CDR3: CASTRGRAEAFF
DNA: TGTGCCAGCACCCGAGGGCGGGCAGAAGCTTTCTTT

size: NA
D: NA
V: TRBV11-1
J: TRBJ1-1
CDR3: CASSPPRRMNTEAFF
DNA: TGTGCCAGCAGCCCCCCCCGCAGGATGAACACTGAAGCTTTCTTT

size: once
D: TRBD1
V: TRBV7-9
J: TRBJ2-7
CDR3: CASSSLGQPGSYEQYF
DNA: TGTGCCAGCAGCTCTTTGGGACAGCCTGGATCCTACGAGCAGTACTTC

size: NA
D: NA
V: TRBV7-2
J: TRBJ2-7
CDR3: CASSSLYEQYF
DNA: TGTGCCAGCAGCTCCCTCTACGAGCAGTACTTC

size: once
D: NA
V: TRBV6-2/TRBV6-3
J: TRBJ2-7
CDR3: CASSPGYGGSYEQYF
DNA: TGTGCCAGCAGCCCTGGCTACGGGGGCTCCTACGAGCAGTACTTC

size: NA
D: TRBD2
V: TRBV27
J: TRBJ2-3
CDR3: CASSTSAGTDTQYF
DNA: TGTGCCAGCAGTACTAGCGCAGGCACAGATACGCAGTATTTT

size: NA
D: NA
V: TRBV18
J: TRBJ1-1
CDR3: CASSPFSATMNTEAFF
DNA: TGTGCCAGCTCACCTTTCTCCGCGACAATGAACACTGAAGCTTTCTTT

size: NA
D: NA
V: TRBV11-2
J: TRBJ2-3
CDR3: CASSLDFADTQYF
DNA: TGTGCCAGCAGCTTAGATTTCGCAGATACGCAGTATTTT

size: few
D: TRBD1
V: TRBV5-5
J: TRBJ1-2
CDR3: CASSLGAPGGNYGYTF
DNA: TGTGCCAGCAGCTTAGGGGCGCCAGGGGGTAACTATGGCTACACCTTC

size: NA
D: NA
V: TRBV28
J: TRBJ1-2
CDR3: CASSLVGHYYGYTF
DNA: TGTGCCAGCAGTTTGGTTGGACACTACTATGGCTACACCTTC

size: NA
D: TRBD2
V: TRBV27
J: TRBJ2-7
CDR3: CASSRGSGGASSYEQYF
DNA: TGTGCCAGCAGTAGGGGAAGCGGGGGGGCTTCATCCTACGAGCAGTACTTC

size: NA
D: NA
V: TRBV2
J: TRBJ2-7
CDR3: CASSLPLRGHYEQYF
DNA: TGTGCCAGCTCTCTCCCCCTTAGGGGCCACTACGAGCAGTACTTC

size: NA
D: TRBD1
V: TRBV7-9
J: TRBJ1-6
CDR3: CASSPGQGNSPLHF
DNA: TGTGCCAGCAGCCCAGGACAGGGGAATTCACCCCTCCACTTT

size: NA
D: NA
V: TRBV28
J: TRBJ1-6
CDR3: CASSGPGVYNSPLHF
DNA: TGTGCCAGCAGTGGCCCCGGGGTATATAATTCACCCCTCCACTTT

size: NA
D: TRBD1
V: TRBV7-9
J: TRBJ1-1
CDR3: CASSPRQGANTEAFF
DNA: TGTGCCAGCAGCCCAAGACAGGGGGCCAACACTGAAGCTTTCTTT

size: NA
D: NA
V: TRBV6-4
J: TRBJ1-2
CDR3: CASSPGGAHYGYTF
DNA: TGTGCCAGCAGCCCCGGAGGGGCCCACTATGGCTACACCTTC

size: once
D: TRBD2
V: TRBV19
J: TRBJ2-3
CDR3: CASSTTKRGGVSNTQYF
DNA: TGTGCCAGTAGTACTACTAAGCGGGGGGGCGTATCAAATACGCAGTATTTT

size: NA
D: TRBD1
V: TRBV19
J: TRBJ2-3
CDR3: CASNHRGGTDTQYF
DNA: TGTGCCTCAAATCACAGGGGGGGCACAGATACGCAGTATTTT

size: NA
D: TRBD1
V: TRBV5-1
J: TRBJ2-7
CDR3: CASSWDSSYEQYF
DNA: TGCGCCAGCAGCTGGGACAGCTCCTACGAGCAGTACTTC

size: NA
D: TRBD1
V: TRBV28
J: TRBJ2-2
CDR3: CASRIGGAQGGELFF
DNA: TGTGCCAGCAGAATAGGGGGCGCCCAGGGCGGGGAGCTGTTTTTT

size: NA
D: TRBD2
V: TRBV9
J: TRBJ2-1
CDR3: CASSVGGGADGNEQFF
DNA: TGTGCCAGCAGCGTAGGCGGGGGGGCCGACGGCAATGAGCAGTTCTTC

size: NA
D: NA
V: TRBV18
J: TRBJ1-2
CDR3: CASTSDLGTSEGYTF
DNA: TGTGCCAGCACGTCAGACCTCGGGACATCAGAGGGCTACACCTTC

size: NA
D: NA
V: TRBV18
J: TRBJ1-1
CDR3: CASSPPNDSEAFF
DNA: TGTGCCAGCTCACCACCCAATGACAGTGAAGCTTTCTTT

size: once
D: NA
V: TRBV5-6
J: TRBJ2-7
CDR3: CASSLDRAGFGEQYF
DNA: TGTGCCAGCAGCTTGGATCGGGCGGGGTTCGGCGAGCAGTACTTC

size: once
D: NA
V: TRBV27
J: TRBJ1-2
CDR3: CASSYSGVGYGYTF
DNA: TGTGCCAGCAGCTATTCGGGGGTTGGCTATGGCTACACCTTC

size: NA
D: NA
V: TRBV9
J: TRBJ2-3
CDR3: CASTLGGGGSDTQYF
DNA: TGTGCCAGCACCTTAGGAGGGGGCGGATCGGATACGCAGTATTTT

size: NA
D: TRBD1
V: TRBV19
J: TRBJ2-7
CDR3: CASTETGTGGYEQYF
DNA: TGTGCCAGTACCGAAACCGGGACAGGGGGCTACGAGCAGTACTTC

size: NA
D: TRBD2
V: TRBV28
J: TRBJ2-5
CDR3: CASSRTSAETQYF
DNA: TGTGCCAGCAGTCGGACTAGCGCGGAGACCCAGTACTTC

size: NA
D: TRBD1
V: TRBV28
J: TRBJ2-7
CDR3: CASGTGATGQYF
DNA: TGTGCCAGCGGGACAGGGGCTACGGGGCAGTACTTC

size: NA
D: TRBD1
V: TRBV28
J: TRBJ1-2
CDR3: CASSRDSPNYGYTF
DNA: TGTGCCAGCAGTCGGGACAGCCCTAACTATGGCTACACCTTC

size: NA
D: NA
V: TRBV11-1
J: TRBJ1-1
CDR3: CASSPRQARNTEAFF
DNA: TGTGCCAGCAGCCCGAGACAGGCGAGGAACACTGAAGCTTTCTTT

size: NA
D: NA
V: TRBV14
J: TRBJ1-3
CDR3: CASSQDERLTIYF
DNA: TGTGCCAGCAGCCAAGACGAAAGACTCACCATATATTTT

size: NA
D: TRBD2
V: TRBV6-5
J: TRBJ2-1
CDR3: CASSLLAETYNEQFF
DNA: TGTGCCAGCAGTTTACTAGCGGAAACCTACAATGAGCAGTTCTTC

size: few
D: NA
V: TRBV27
J: TRBJ2-7
CDR3: CASSLSASAYYEQYF
DNA: TGTGCCAGCAGTTTATCGGCTAGCGCCTACTACGAGCAGTACTTC

size: NA
D: NA
V: TRBV9
J: TRBJ2-1
CDR3: CASSVAQGPYNEQFF
DNA: TGTGCCAGCAGCGTAGCGCAGGGGCCCTACAATGAGCAGTTCTTC

size: NA
D: NA
V: TRBV7-2
J: TRBJ1-4
CDR3: CASSLEAGRSEKLFF
DNA: TGTGCCAGCAGCTTAGAGGCAGGGAGGTCTGAAAAACTGTTTTTT

size: NA
D: NA
V: TRBV18
J: TRBJ1-1
CDR3: CASSPLPPSGANTEAFF
DNA: TGTGCCAGCTCCCCCCTCCCCCCCTCAGGGGCTAACACTGAAGCTTTCTTT

size: NA
D: NA
V: TRBV11-3
J: TRBJ2-3
CDR3: CASNLEAEDTQYF
DNA: TGTGCCAGCAACTTAGAGGCGGAGGATACGCAGTATTTT

size: once
D: NA
V: TRBV7-2
J: TRBJ2-7
CDR3: CASSLDSHQYF
DNA: TGTGCCAGCAGCTTGGACAGTCACCAGTACTTC

size: NA
D: TRBD2
V: TRBV5-1
J: TRBJ2-3
CDR3: CASSISGGPSTDTQYF
DNA: TGCGCCAGCAGCATTAGCGGGGGGCCTAGCACAGATACGCAGTATTTT

size: once
D: TRBD1
V: TRBV15
J: TRBJ2-7
CDR3: CATSRSRQGVNEQYF
DNA: TGTGCCACCAGCAGATCCCGACAGGGGGTCAACGAGCAGTACTTC

size: NA
D: TRBD1
V: TRBV5-8
J: TRBJ1-5
CDR3: CASSWLGQGVRDQPQHF
DNA: TGTGCCAGCAGCTGGTTGGGACAGGGTGTCCGGGATCAGCCCCAGCATTTT